The T cell receptor beta chain described here comes from a study of memory CD4+ T cells and cytomegalovirus serostatus (dated by TCRdb to 2018 to 2020). Concerning the study at large: The cohort included some 35 healthy adults from Belgium, of whom 9 were CMV seropositive and approximately 24 were CMV seronegative. CD4+ memory TCRbeta repertoires of a Belgian cohort with known cytomegalovirus serostatus were sequenced in order to replicate a published TCR-based CMV serostatus classifier.

A FACSAria II was used to sort memory CD4+ T cells, defined as single viable CD3+CD4+CD8-CD45RO+ cells. CMV serostatus was determined with a Roche Elecsys assay detecting serum IgG against CMV pp150, pp28, p38 and p52. Following thawing, total CD4+ T cells were enriched through positive selection using CD4 magnetic microbeads. Samples originated from another study that specifically interrogated the CD4+ T cell memory repertoire. Peripheral blood mononuclear cells were isolated and cryopreserved according to standard operating procedures, and serum was kept at -80 degrees C. The staining relied on CD3-PerCP (BW264/56), CD4-APC (RPA-T4), CD45RO-PE (UCHT1) and CD8-Pacific Orange (3B5) antibodies, and Sytox blue was used to exclude non-viable cells. The investigation overall reported the following: Only CD4+CD45RO+ memory cells were sequenced, unlike the original study, which covered naive and memory CD4+ and CD8+ populations. Among the 164 previously reported CMV-associated TCRbeta sequences, over 65 showed up in the CD4+ memory repertoires, with each one found in between one and five individuals. For CMV serostatus prediction, a median bootstrapped AUC of 0.95 was reached with the original framework, and a median bootstrapped AUC of 0.91 was reached with a US-trained random forest. The results were interpreted as suggesting that the CMV-associated TCR signature is largely present in the CD4+ memory repertoire. On the Belgian cohort, the classifier built on the original framework reached a median bootstrapped AUC of 0.95, with a 95% CI of 0.76-1.00.

The germline V gene specifies SGHNT as CDR1 and YENEEA as CDR2. The CDR3 covers 12 residues, taking in both the cysteine and the phenylalanine. The retained sequence is limited to the CDR3, 36 bases, with the frame set at the first base. Trimming takes 0 bases from V and 8 bases from J, and the germline ends sit 8 bases apart. The Quick-DNA Microprep Kit was used to extract genomic DNA from the sorted cells. TCRbeta DNA was amplified with the immunoSEQ hsTCRbeta kit following the manufacturer's protocol. TCRbeta libraries were sequenced on an Illumina MiSeq instrument. The source study handled its data this way. Once out-of-frame sequences had been removed, a few million distinct TCRbeta sequences were left, which works out to an average of about 66,813 per individual. Two values were used to score each individual: the count of 150 to 200 previously reported CMV-associated TCRbeta sequences and the total count of productive distinct TCRbeta sequences. A beta-binomial model was reimplemented in Python, and scikit-learn random forests with default parameters were trained on data from the US cohort. On the Belgian cohort, classifier performance was reported as the median AUC, along with percentile confidence intervals, across 10,000 bootstrap iterations. TCRdb re-hosts the immuneACCESS table, in-frame sequences only. Its copies lack some clones; in the studies checked, an unresolved V gene accounts for under half of them, and the cause for the rest is not known. For V, J and clone size, that table is used; D and trimming come from the DNA. Here the sample has tens of thousands of clones; 60% to 80% occur a single time. The top ten constitute 0.88% of the sample.

As for this clone: Its antigen specificity is not known. Base qualities were left out, and no much larger clone turns up one base away.

The receptor comes from an adult in good health and CMV-seronegative. The sequenced material came from memory CD4+ T cells from blood. The chain joins TRBV11-3 to TRBJ2-7; the D gene is tentatively TRBD1 or TRBD2, each matching 5 bases. The nucleotide sequence reads as follows: TGTGCCAGCAGCTTAGATCAGGGACAGCAGTACTTC. Its translation is CASSLDQGQQYF.